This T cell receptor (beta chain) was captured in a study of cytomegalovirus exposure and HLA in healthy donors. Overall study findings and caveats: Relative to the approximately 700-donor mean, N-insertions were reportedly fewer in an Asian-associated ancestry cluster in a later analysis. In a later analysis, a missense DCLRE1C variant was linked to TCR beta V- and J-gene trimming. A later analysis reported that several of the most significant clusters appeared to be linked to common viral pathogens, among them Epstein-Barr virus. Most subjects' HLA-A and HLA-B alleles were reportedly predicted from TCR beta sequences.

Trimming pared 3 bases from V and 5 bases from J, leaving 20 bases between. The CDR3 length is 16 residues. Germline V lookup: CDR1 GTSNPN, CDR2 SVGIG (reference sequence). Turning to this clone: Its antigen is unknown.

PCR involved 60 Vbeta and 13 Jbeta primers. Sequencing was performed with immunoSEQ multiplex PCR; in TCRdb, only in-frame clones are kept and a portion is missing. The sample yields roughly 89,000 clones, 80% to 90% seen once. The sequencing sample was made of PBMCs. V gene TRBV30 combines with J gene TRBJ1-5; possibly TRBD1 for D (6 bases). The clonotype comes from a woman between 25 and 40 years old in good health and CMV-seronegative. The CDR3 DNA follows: TGTGCCTGGAGCCCCCTGGGGGGGGCAAAGCATCAGCCCCAGCATTTT. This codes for CAWSPLGGAKHQPQHF.